One T cell receptor (beta chain) is described in this entry. Its specificity is unknown. The sample comes from a study of beta chain features in type 1 diabetes. With V trimmed by 7 bases and J by 5 bases, 19 bases remained unmatched. This CDR3 is built from 18 residues. The V gene's germline CDR1 is SGHVS and CDR2 FQNEAQ. Post-sort purity exceeded 95% for all sorted populations. Expressed TCRB transcripts got sequenced, as all isolated RNA was reverse transcribed. The assay was immunoSEQ multiplex PCR, and TCRdb's table has in-frame clones only and misses some. The sample shows hundreds of thousands of clones, about 11% of them seen only once. Whole-study results and caveats: Shorter TCRB CDR3s, moderately but significantly so, were found in Type 1 diabetes patients in all four CD4+ subsets. The similarity of naive, central memory and Treg TCRB repertoires appeared greater among patients than among healthy donors.

This sequence joins TRBV7-8 and TRBJ1-1; TRBD1 matches 10 bases. The origin of this receptor is a man under 40 with type 1 diabetes. Sequencing was carried out using naive CD4+ T cells from blood. CDR3 DNA: TGTGCCAGCACCGCTCGTGGGGACAGGGGCCGTTTGCGGACTGAAGCTTTCTTT. It codes for CASTARGDRGRLRTEAFF.